Listed below are T cell receptor beta chains from one sample, sequenced in a study of shared clonotypes between healthy human individuals. Using immunoSEQ multiplex PCR, the repertoire was profiled, and TCRdb retains in-frame clones only, with some absent. Here the sample spans fewer than 1.8 million clones, roughly 98.5% being singletons. Sequences were obtained from naive CD4+ T cells sorted from blood. The receptors stem from a young man in good health. Each CDR3 is given with its conserved first and last residue. D genes are given only for firm matches. Clone size is given for some rows only: seen once, a few or many times, or a class if the clone is expanded.

CDR3 | DNA | J | V | size | D
CASSGHGGFEETQYF | TGTGCCAGCAGCGGCCATGGGGGTTTTGAAGAGACCCAGTACTTC | TRBJ2-5 | TRBV5-5 | once | -
CASSTYEQYF | TGTGCCAGCAGCACCTACGAGCAGTACTTC | TRBJ2-7 | TRBV21-1 | - | -
CASSAGTGGLSGELFF | TGTGCCAGCAGCGCTGGGACAGGGGGTTTGAGCGGGGAGCTGTTTTTT | TRBJ2-2 | TRBV7-3 | - | TRBD1
CASSPSGTGGTGELFF | TGCGCCAGCAGCCCTAGTGGAACGGGGGGAACCGGGGAGCTGTTTTTT | TRBJ2-2 | TRBV5-1 | - | TRBD2
CASSLLGTQPQHF | TGTGCCAGTAGCCTTCTTGGTACGCAGCCCCAGCATTTT | TRBJ1-5 | TRBV28 | - | -
CASSSGQGMGTEAFF | TGCGCCAGCAGCTCCGGACAAGGCATGGGGACTGAAGCTTTCTTT | TRBJ1-1 | TRBV5-1 | - | -
CASSAGHLYTEAFF | TGTGCCAGCAGCGCGGGACACCTCTACACTGAAGCTTTCTTT | TRBJ1-1 | TRBV9 | - | -
CASSTRRALETQYF | TGTGCCAGCAGTACCAGGAGGGCCCTTGAGACCCAGTACTTC | TRBJ2-5 | TRBV6-5 | - | -
CASSLLAGRADTQYF | TGTGCCAGCAGCTTGCTAGCGGGGAGAGCAGATACGCAGTATTTT | TRBJ2-3 | TRBV5-8 | - | TRBD2
CASSLGTGAPETQYF | TGCGCCAGCAGCTTGGGGACGGGAGCCCCAGAGACCCAGTACTTC | TRBJ2-5 | TRBV5-1 | - | -
CASSPPGSYWGYTF | TGTGCCAGCAGTCCTCCCGGGAGCTATTGGGGCTACACCTTC | TRBJ1-2 | TRBV6-5 | - | -
CASSFDRVSYEQYF | TGTGCCAGCAGCTTCGACAGGGTTTCCTACGAGCAGTACTTC | TRBJ2-7 | TRBV7-9 | - | TRBD1
CASSFGTLNSYNEQFF | TGTGCCAGCAGCTTCGGGACTCTTAATTCGTACAATGAGCAGTTCTTC | TRBJ2-1 | TRBV5-6 | - | -
CATSRDELALTDTQYF | TGTGCCACCAGCAGAGATGAACTAGCACTCACAGATACGCAGTATTTT | TRBJ2-3 | TRBV15 | - | -
CASSPPGSKTGELFF | TGTGCCAGCAGCCCGCCCGGGAGCAAAACCGGGGAGCTGTTTTTT | TRBJ2-2 | TRBV11-3 | - | -
CASNDRSNEKLFF | TGTGCCAGCAACGACAGATCTAATGAAAAACTGTTTTTT | TRBJ1-4 | TRBV6-6 | - | -
CASSVTGLNEKLFF | TGTGCCAGCAGTGTAACCGGGCTTAATGAAAAACTGTTTTTT | TRBJ1-4 | TRBV25-1 | - | -
CASSLGGTNEKLFF | TGTGCCAGCAGCCTTGGTGGGACTAATGAAAAACTGTTTTTT | TRBJ1-4 | TRBV5-4 | - | -
CSVDLGGNQPQHF | TGCAGCGTTGATTTAGGGGGCAATCAGCCCCAGCATTTT | TRBJ1-5 | TRBV29-1 | - | -
CATSRSTGGNQPQHF | TGTGCCACTAGCAGATCTACAGGGGGCAATCAGCCCCAGCATTTT | TRBJ1-5 | TRBV15 | - | TRBD1
CASSQESDRGRGELFF | TGCGCCAGCAGCCAAGAGTCGGACAGGGGGCGGGGGGAGCTGTTTTTT | TRBJ2-2 | TRBV4-1 | - | TRBD1
CASSQGRGADSGNTIYF | TGCGCCAGCAGCCAAGGCCGGGGGGCAGACTCTGGAAACACCATATATTTT | TRBJ1-3 | TRBV4-1 | - | -
CASGGSRGGRYEQYF | TGTGCCAGCGGAGGATCTCGGGGGGGGCGCTACGAGCAGTACTTC | TRBJ2-7 | TRBV27 | - | TRBD2
CASSSAGTYSSGEQYF | TGCGCCAGCAGCTCGGCCGGGACTTACTCGTCTGGCGAGCAGTACTTC | TRBJ2-7 | TRBV5-1 | - | -
CASSPLAGGNEQFF | TGTGCCAGCTCACCCCTAGCGGGCGGCAATGAGCAGTTCTTC | TRBJ2-1 | TRBV18 | - | TRBD2
CASSPRQGRTEAFF | TGTGCCAGCAGTCCGAGACAGGGGAGGACTGAAGCTTTCTTT | TRBJ1-1 | TRBV6-5 | - | TRBD1
CASSYSTTLSYEQYF | TGTGCCAGCAGTTACTCGACGACCCTCTCCTACGAGCAGTACTTC | TRBJ2-7 | TRBV28 | - | -
CASSVGVSGGEKLFF | TGTGCCAGCAGCGTAGGTGTCTCCGGAGGGGAAAAACTGTTTTTT | TRBJ1-4 | TRBV9 | - | -
CASSPQVTYEQYF | TGTGCCAGCAGTCCCCAGGTAACCTACGAGCAGTACTTC | TRBJ2-7 | TRBV27 | - | -
CASSEALLPGNPYEKLFF | TGTGCCAGCAGTGAAGCGCTTCTCCCGGGAAATCCCTATGAAAAACTGTTTTTT | TRBJ1-4 | TRBV2 | once | -
CASSVGGGLVPTYEQYF | TGTGCCAGCAGCGTAGGGGGGGGACTAGTCCCCACCTACGAGCAGTACTTC | TRBJ2-7 | TRBV9 | - | TRBD2
CASSATGTPLGETQYF | TGCGCCAGCAGCGCGACGGGGACACCCCTGGGAGAGACCCAGTACTTC | TRBJ2-5 | TRBV4-1 | - | -
CASSPRNQPQHF | TGTGCCAGCAGTCCGAGGAATCAGCCCCAGCATTTT | TRBJ1-5 | TRBV2 | - | -
CASSLEVNTEAFF | TGTGCCAGCAGCTTAGAGGTGAACACTGAAGCTTTCTTT | TRBJ1-1 | TRBV7-6 | - | -
CASSPHSPGLGRSYEQYF | TGTGCCAGCAGCCCCCATTCGCCCGGACTAGGTCGCTCCTACGAGCAGTACTTC | TRBJ2-7 | TRBV9 | - | TRBD2
CASSFDRGNQPQHF | TGTGCCAGCAGTTTCGACAGGGGCAATCAGCCCCAGCATTTT | TRBJ1-5 | TRBV2 | - | TRBD1
CASSLSGSATYEQYF | TGTGCCAGCAGCTTGAGTGGGAGCGCAACCTACGAGCAGTACTTC | TRBJ2-7 | TRBV5-5 | - | -
CASSVSNTIYF | TGTGCCAGCAGCGTATCGAACACCATATATTTT | TRBJ1-3 | TRBV9 | - | -
CASMRDYVYEQYF | TGTGCCAGCATGCGGGACTACGTCTACGAGCAGTACTTC | TRBJ2-7 | TRBV2 | - | TRBD2
CASSQRNTEAFF | TGTGCCAGCAGCCAAAGGAACACTGAAGCTTTCTTT | TRBJ1-1 | TRBV14 | - | -
CATGRALNTEAFF | TGTGCCACTGGGCGGGCCTTGAACACTGAAGCTTTCTTT | TRBJ1-1 | TRBV15 | - | -
CASSHQGVRRDTGELFF | TGTGCCAGCAGCCACCAAGGAGTTAGGAGGGACACCGGGGAGCTGTTTTTT | TRBJ2-2 | TRBV7-9 | once | -
CASSPEQKRRETQYF | TGTGCCAGCTCACCCGAGCAAAAACGTCGAGAGACCCAGTACTTC | TRBJ2-5 | TRBV18 | - | -
CASSMGRTENEKLFF | TGTGCCAGCAGCATGGGACGGACGGAGAATGAAAAACTGTTTTTT | TRBJ1-4 | TRBV11-2 | - | -
CASSFRRSSYEQYF | TGTGCCAGCAGCTTTAGAAGGAGCTCCTACGAGCAGTACTTC | TRBJ2-7 | TRBV7-2 | - | -
CASSFRGSNQPQHF | TGTGCCAGCAGCTTCAGGGGGAGCAATCAGCCCCAGCATTTT | TRBJ1-5 | TRBV11-2 | - | TRBD1
CASSLQAGGSDTQYF | TGTGCCAGCAGCTTACAGGCGGGAGGGTCGGATACGCAGTATTTT | TRBJ2-3 | TRBV7-2 | - | TRBD2
CASTDDSSYEQYF | TGTGCCAGCACCGACGACAGCTCCTACGAGCAGTACTTC | TRBJ2-7 | TRBV6-5 | - | -
CASSQGVVAGAYEQYF | TGCGCCAGCAGCCAAGGGGTGGTAGCGGGAGCCTACGAGCAGTACTTC | TRBJ2-7 | TRBV4-3 | - | TRBD2
CASRDRAGYEQYF | TGTGCCAGCCGAGACAGGGCAGGCTACGAGCAGTACTTC | TRBJ2-7 | TRBV6-5 | - | TRBD1
CASSLGGSGTDTQYF | TGTGCCAGCAGCTTAGGAGGCTCCGGCACAGATACGCAGTATTTT | TRBJ2-3 | TRBV7-9 | - | -
CASAKPGSSTEAFF | TGTGCCAGCGCCAAACCCGGGTCAAGCACTGAAGCTTTCTTT | TRBJ1-1 | TRBV25-1 | - | -
CASSADRSYEQYF | TGTGCCAGCAGCGCCGACAGGTCCTACGAGCAGTACTTC | TRBJ2-7 | TRBV2 | - | -